Following are 14 T cell receptor beta chains from one sample sequenced in a study of response to subunit inactivated influenza vaccine (dated by TCRdb to 2017 to 2018). Libraries were constructed by RT-PCR. Instrument used: Illumina HiSeq 2500. TCRdb reran the public reads through fastp at Q25 and MiXCR, keeping productive beta chains. Identical CDR3 protein sequences are pooled into one entry, listed with their most common genes and DNA. Recorded for this sample are about 160,000 distinct CDR3 sequences; around 11% of them occurred a single time. The biggest ten clones account for 35% to 40% of the sample. The sequenced sample was CD8+ T cells sorted from PBMCs, obtained roughly 24 months after vaccination. The receptors were sampled from a man aged 50 to 69 who received an inactivated influenza vaccine. Donor details come from another sample of the same person, matched by shared clones.

The rearrangement joins TRBV10-3 to TRBJ2-7, with D maybe TRBD2 (5 bases). This CDR3 is 14 amino acids long. V lost 2 bases, J lost 3 bases, and 11 bases lay in between. Germline-derived CDR1 and CDR2 are ENHRY and SYGVKD. The CDR3, as DNA: TGTGCCATCAGTGAGGAGGGTACCCTCTACGAGCAGTACTTC. Protein product: CAISEEGTLYEQYF.

This chain joins TRBV9 and TRBJ2-3; D could derive from TRBD1 or TRBD2 (5 bases each). Germline V gene lookup returns CDR1 SGDLS and CDR2 YYNGEE. The CDR3 loop spans 16 amino acids. Deletions cut 0 bases from V and 0 bases from J, with 11 bases between. In DNA, the CDR3 is TGTGCCAGCAGCGTAGCAGGGCGGACTAGCACAGATACGCAGTATTTT. It yields the protein CASSVAGRTSTDTQYF.

This clonotype was picked up a small number of times. This chain joins TRBV9 and TRBJ2-3; D could derive from TRBD1 or TRBD2 (5 bases each). V was shortened by 0 bases and J by 1 base, with 9 bases between the two germline ends. The CDR3 length is 15 residues. Germline assignment: CDR1 SGDLS and CDR2 YYNGEE. The CDR3 bases are TGTGCCAGCAGCGTAGTCGTGGGGGGCACAGATACGCAGTATTTT. The encoded protein is CASSVVVGGTDTQYF.

The genes are TRBV2 and TRBJ1-2; 7 nucleotides match TRBD1. There are 14 residues in the CDR3. The V segment lost 3 bases and the J segment 4 bases; nucleotides outside the gene matches: 5. Germline V lookup: CDR1 SNHLY, CDR2 FYNNEI. In DNA, the CDR3 is TGTGCCAGCAGTGAGACAGGGACTTCCTATGGCTACACCTTC. It codes for CASSETGTSYGYTF.

In its sample, this clonotype was seen a few times. The V gene is TRBV24-1, the J gene TRBJ2-3; D not resolved. The germline V and J ends were trimmed by 3 bases and 0 bases, with 9 bases remaining between them. Germline CDR1 KGHDR, CDR2 SFDVKD. CDR3 length: 15 residues. The CDR3 sequence is CATSDGSLSTDTQYF. As DNA, the CDR3 is TGTGCCACCAGTGATGGTAGTCTAAGCACAGATACGCAGTATTTT.

About this clonotype: A much larger clone sits a single nucleotide away, making a read error possible. The chain uses TRBV12-3 or TRBV12-4 and TRBJ2-7; unclear D gene. The CDR3 totals 11 residues. Trimming pared 6 bases from V and 3 bases from J, leaving 6 bases between. In nucleotides, the CDR3 is TGTGCCAGCAGATGGGGCTACGAGCAGTACTTC. This sequence encodes CASRWGYEQYF.

This clonotype was counted many times. The chain combines TRBV6-5 with TRBJ2-3; D ambiguous. V was trimmed by 0 bases and J by 3 bases, leaving 7 bases between them. The CDR3 has 14 residues. CDR1 and CDR2 from the germline V gene are MNHEY and SVGAGI. As DNA, the CDR3 is TGTGCCAGCAGTTACTCGAAGGGTACAGATACGCAGTATTTT. It translates to CASSYSKGTDTQYF.

This clonotype came up many times. The rearrangement uses TRBV13 and TRBJ2-7, with D hard to call. Per germline, CDR1 PRHDT and CDR2 FYEKMQ (reference sequence). The CDR3 covers 12 residues. V was cut by 5 bases and J by 4 bases, with 9 bases left in between. CDR3 sequence reads: CASSMDQYEQYF. The CDR3 nucleotides are TGTGCCAGCAGCATGGACCAGTACGAGCAGTACTTC.

This clonotype was found many times. The chain carries TRBV5-1 and TRBJ2-7; D ambiguous. The CDR3 runs to 14 residues. The ends were cut back, 0 bases at V and 4 bases at J, with 11 bases in the middle. Germline V gene sequence: CDR1 SGHRS, CDR2 YFSETQ. The CDR3 region is CASSLAIRTYEQYF. CDR3 coding DNA: TGCGCCAGCAGCTTGGCCATCCGTACTTACGAGCAGTACTTC.

Concerning this clonotype itself: The junction departs from the called germline gene at one end, perhaps through a read error. The rearrangement links TRBV6-2 or TRBV6-3 to TRBJ1-5, with D hard to call. Germline V gene lookup returns CDR1 MNHEY and CDR2 SVGEGT. The CDR3 covers 14 residues. CDR3 residues: CASSYVGINQPQNF. CDR3 DNA sequence: TGTGCCAGCAGTTACGTGGGTATCAATCAGCCCCAGAATTTT.

This chain links TRBV6-2 or TRBV6-3 with TRBJ2-7, with 8 bases that match TRBD2. CDR3 size: 20 residues. V was clipped by 0 bases and J by 1 base; unmatched bases: 17. Germline loops: CDR1 MNHEY, CDR2 SVGEGT. CDR3 nucleotide sequence: TGTGCCAGCAGTTACTCGAACTCGGGGACTAGGACACCCTTTTCCTACGAGCAGTACTTC. It yields the protein CASSYSNSGTRTPFSYEQYF.

This clonotype was counted a few times. The chain couples TRBV7-2 to TRBJ2-7; 8 bases line up with TRBD2. V lost 5 bases to trimming and J lost 2 bases; unmatched junction nucleotides: 11. This CDR3 spans 16 amino acids. Germline-derived CDR1 and CDR2 are SGHTA and FQGNSA. The CDR3 nucleotides are TGTGCCAGCAGCCTGGAAAGGACTAGCCCTGCCTACGAGCAGTACTTC. This sequence encodes CASSLERTSPAYEQYF.

V and J are TRBV28 and TRBJ2-3; D remains ambiguous. Germline values: CDR1 MDHEN, CDR2 SYDVKM. The CDR3 is 13 amino acids. V gave up 5 bases and J gave up 5 bases, with 11 bases separating them. DNA of the CDR3: TGTGCCAGCAGTCCCAACCCGCGAGATACGCAGTATTTT. Translation gives CASSPNPRDTQYF.

A few counts support this clonotype. This sequence joins TRBV11-1 and TRBJ2-6; 11 positions match TRBD1. The CDR3 contains 20 residues. Per the germline V gene, CDR1 is SGHAT and CDR2 is FQDESV (reference sequence). V trimming: 5 bases; J trimming: 1 base; junction bases outside the gene matches: 13. The chain's CDR3 is CASSDTGSWDRGSGANVLTF. The CDR3 DNA reads as TGTGCCAGCAGCGACACCGGATCATGGGACAGGGGGTCTGGGGCCAACGTCCTGACTTTC.